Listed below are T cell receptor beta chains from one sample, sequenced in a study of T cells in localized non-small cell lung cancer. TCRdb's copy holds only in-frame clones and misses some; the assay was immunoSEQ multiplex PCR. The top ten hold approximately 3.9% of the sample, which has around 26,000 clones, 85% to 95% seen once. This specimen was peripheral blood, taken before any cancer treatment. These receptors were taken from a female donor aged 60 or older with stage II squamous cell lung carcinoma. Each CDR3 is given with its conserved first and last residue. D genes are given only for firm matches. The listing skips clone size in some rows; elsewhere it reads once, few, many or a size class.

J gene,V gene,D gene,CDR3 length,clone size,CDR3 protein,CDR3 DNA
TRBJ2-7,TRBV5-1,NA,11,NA,CATPRADEQYF,TGCGCCACCCCCAGAGCCGACGAGCAGTACTTC
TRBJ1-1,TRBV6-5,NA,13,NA,CASTRGQRTEAFF,TGTGCCAGCACCCGGGGCCAGAGGACTGAAGCTTTCTTT
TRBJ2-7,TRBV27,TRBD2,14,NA,CASSPSGYSYEQYF,TGTGCCAGCAGTCCTAGCGGGTACTCCTACGAGCAGTACTTC
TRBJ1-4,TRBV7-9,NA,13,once,CASSKDEAEKLFF,TGTGCCAGCAGCAAGGACGAAGCCGAAAAACTGTTTTTT
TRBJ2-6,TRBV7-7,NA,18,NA,CASSPAVKCHKSGQRPDF,TGTGCCAGCAGCCCTGCCGTTAAGTGCCACAAATCGGGCCAACGTCCTGACTTC
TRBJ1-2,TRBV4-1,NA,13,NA,CASSQRGGYGYTF,TGCGCCAGCAGCCAACGGGGAGGGTATGGCTACACCTTC
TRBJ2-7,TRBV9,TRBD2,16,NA,CASSVASSGSVYEQYF,TGTGCCAGCAGCGTAGCTTCTAGCGGGAGTGTCTACGAGCAGTACTTC
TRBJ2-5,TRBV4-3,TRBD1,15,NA,CASSRTGGFQETQYF,TGCGCCAGCAGCCGGACAGGGGGATTCCAAGAGACCCAGTACTTC
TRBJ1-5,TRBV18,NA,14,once,CASSPNSDNQPQHF,TGTGCCAGCTCACCGAACAGTGACAATCAGCCCCAGCATTTT
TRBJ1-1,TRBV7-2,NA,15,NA,CASSLRGTLRPEAFF,TGTGCCAGCAGCTTGAGAGGCACTTTAAGGCCTGAAGCTTTCTTT
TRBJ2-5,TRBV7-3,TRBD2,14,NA,CASGEAGGQETQYF,TGTGCCAGTGGGGAGGCGGGAGGCCAAGAGACCCAGTACTTC
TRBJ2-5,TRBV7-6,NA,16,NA,CASSGDGREGQETQYF,TGTGCCAGCAGTGGAGACGGAAGGGAAGGCCAAGAGACCCAGTACTTC